This TCR beta chain emerged from a study of T cell responses to AZD1222 COVID-19 vaccine (dated by TCRdb to the early 2020s). Turning to the overall study: AZD1222 recipients whose second dose came at about 4 weeks and those whose second dose came at about 12 weeks were combined into one group, since spike-specific TCR depth and breadth did not differ between the two schedules. TCR sequencing was performed for 230 to 250 trial participants, of whom around 200 were given two doses of AZD1222 and 26 were given two doses of MenACWY control vaccine. Trial participants were enrolled by age into subgroups of 18-55, 56-69 and 70-plus years, and around 150, 28 and 57 TCR-sequenced participants, respectively, were included in these subgroups.

Regarding this clone: It lacks a known antigen. No qualities accompany the bases; no much larger clone lies one base away.

Its CDR3 holds 15 amino acids, cysteine through phenylalanine. Only the CDR3 portion is preserved as DNA: 45 bases, with reading frame beginning at the first base. The V and J ends are trimmed by 10 bases and 0 bases, leaving 13 bases between them. Via the germline V gene (reference sequence), CDR1 is SEHNR and CDR2 FQNEAQ. The CDR3 regions of human TCRbeta chains were analyzed by immunosequencing. As for the original processing: TCRs in the repertoires were matched against a reference library of SARS-CoV-2-specific TCRs that had been generated with the MIRA antigen-specificity platform. Breadth meant the fraction of unique TCRs that were SARS-CoV-2-associated, whereas depth meant the fraction of total T cells that were SARS-CoV-2-associated. Using the MIRA data, each spike-specific TCR was assigned both to the spike region to which the TCR was reactive and to a CD4 or CD8 class. Log10-transformed breadth and depth values were compared by one-way ANOVA with Sidak's multiple comparisons tests. This is the immuneACCESS table as TCRdb keeps it, with only in-frame sequences that have V and J called. A part of the clones is gone; compared with another copy, unresolved V genes explain less than half, and the rest is unexplained. Clone size and V and J calls were adopted from that table, with D and trimming inferred from the DNA. This sample gives under 200,000 clones in total; 75% to 95% of them show up just once. Of the sample, approximately 4.4% is held by the ten largest clones.

Paper-wide results and their limitations: Participants were mostly white British, with more females than males. The authors suggested clonal diversity may have been underestimated. Conclusions about previously exposed vaccinees were limited because only six AZD1222 recipients were SARS-CoV-2 seropositive at baseline. In the small 56-69-year group, the increase in depth fell short of significance, most likely because of low power. After two AZD1222 doses, spike-specific TCR breadth and depth were significantly higher than at day 0 and than in MenACWY recipients. Because no day 14 peak-response samples were available, the repertoires could be characterized only after the peak T cell response. Reportedly, close to half of the unique spike-specific TCRs recognized epitopes lying outside the regions that are mutated in the B.1.351 and B.1.1.7 variants. The whole spike protein was spanned by vaccine-associated CD4 TCRs, and dominant responses were seen in regions 160-218 and 743-854.

The time point label, as the study defines it: baseline before first vaccination. The vaccinee samples were drawn from two UK trials, COV001 and COV002, one of which was a single-blind randomized controlled phase 2/3 trial testing AZD1222 (ChAdOx1 nCoV-19) in healthy adults. For TCRbeta chain sequencing, PBMC samples from trial participants were taken at day 0 and at day 28 after the second dose. The receptor was derived from an adult in good health. The rearrangement joined TRBV7-9 to TRBJ1-6, with an unclear D gene assignment. The specimen was peripheral blood, collected on day 0 of AZD1222 vaccination. The nucleotide sequence is given as TGTGCCACCCTGACCGAGAGCTCCTATAATTCACCCCTCCACTTT. It is translated as CATLTESSYNSPLHF. Supplemented by the reference TRBV7-9 and TRBJ1-6 proteins around the CDR3, the complete variable domain is DTGVSQNPRHKITKRGQNVTFRCDPISEHNRLYWYRQTLGQGPEFLTYFQNEAQLEKSRLLSDRFSAERPKGSFSTLEIQRTEQGDSAMYLCATLTESSYNSPLHFGNGTRLTVT.